What follows are 24 T cell receptor beta chains derived from one specimen sequenced in a study of T cell responses to AZD1222 COVID-19 vaccine. Data came from immunoSEQ multiplex PCR; TCRdb stores just in-frame clones and leaves some out. This repertoire shows 190,000 or so clones, about 93% found once; its top ten account for 1%. Specimen: peripheral blood, collected 28 days after the second AZD1222 dose. The receptors here all came from an adult who received the AZD1222 COVID-19 vaccine.

J is TRBJ1-1 and V is TRBV12-3 or TRBV12-4; the D is unclear. Trimming took off 1 base at V and 1 base at J, with 4 bases between the two ends. The CDR3 consists of 13 residues. The DNA for the CDR3 is TGTGCCAGCAGTTTAGGCCAGAACACTGAAGCTTTCTTT. Amino acid sequence: CASSLGQNTEAFF.

The CDR3 sequence: CASIRQGVRTEAFF. CDR3 coding DNA: TGTGCCAGCATCCGACAGGGGGTCCGAACTGAAGCTTTCTTT. The gene calls are TRBV2 and TRBJ1-1; 9 bases match TRBD1. The CDR3 runs 14 residues. From germline, CDR1 is SNHLY and CDR2 FYNNEI. Trimming cost V 7 bases and J 5 bases; bases outside gene matches: 8.

This sequence joins TRBV6-6 and TRBJ1-5, with 7 bases aligning to TRBD1. Per germline, CDR1 MNHNY and CDR2 SVGAGI (reference sequence). CDR3 length: 15 residues. J gave up 11 bases and V 0 bases, and 10 bases lay outside the gene matches. The CDR3 DNA sequence: TGTGCCAGCAGTTACTCGATGGGGGAGGGGGCAGCCCAGCATTTT. Translation: CASSYSMGEGAAQHF.

The rearrangement uses TRBV29-1 and TRBJ1-2; D gene unclear. Germline V gene sequence: CDR1 SQVTM, CDR2 ANQGSEA. The CDR3 covers 12 residues. Between the trimmed V and J ends, which lost 4 bases and 4 bases, there was a span of 10 bases. CDR3 sequence (DNA): TGCAGCGTTGGTGGAGGTACCTATGGCTACACCTTC. Translated, it gives CSVGGGTYGYTF.

The rearrangement uses TRBV27 and TRBJ1-1, with D perhaps matching TRBD1 (5 bases). The germline V gene has CDR1 MNHEY and CDR2 SMNVEV (reference sequence). This CDR3 spans 12 amino acids. The V end lost 6 bases, the J end lost 8 bases, and 13 bases lay between the germline ends. The CDR3 reads CASSQRSGEAFF. In DNA, the CDR3 is TGTGCCAGCAGCCAGCGGTCAGGGGAAGCTTTCTTT.

This chain joins TRBV27 and TRBJ1-2; D might be TRBD1 (5 bases). The CDR3 extends over 17 amino acids. The germline CDR1 and CDR2 sequences are MNHEY and SMNVEV (reference sequence). V dropped 3 bases and J dropped 3 bases, with 20 bases sitting between them. This CDR3 is CASSFFGGRRGDYGYTF. The CDR3, as DNA: TGTGCCAGCAGTTTCTTCGGGGGACGTCGAGGCGACTATGGCTACACCTTC.

V usage is TRBV7-9 and J usage is TRBJ1-1, with TRBD1 as a possible D gene (6 bases). The CDR3 sequence is 15 residues long. V gave up 5 bases and J gave up 1 base, with 14 bases separating them. The germline V gene encodes CDR1 SEHNR and CDR2 FQNEAQ (reference sequence). CDR3 nucleotide sequence: TGTGCCAGCAGCCTATCATGGGGGGCGAACACTGAAGCTTTCTTT. Its protein product is CASSLSWGANTEAFF.

The chain joins TRBV5-1 to TRBJ1-2; a possible D gene is TRBD1 (6 bases). With 4 bases removed from V and 0 bases from J, the gap between germline ends came to 16 bases. CDR3 length: 16 residues. Germline V lookup: CDR1 SGHRS, CDR2 YFSETQ. CDR3 DNA sequence: TGCGCCAGCAGCCCTATGACAGGAATCGCTAACTATGGCTACACCTTC. Translating gives CASSPMTGIANYGYTF.

This clone turned up a few times. The chain couples TRBV5-4 to TRBJ1-3; D call uncertain. V was cut by 0 bases and J by 4 bases, with 8 bases left in between. The length of the CDR3 is 14 residues. Germline CDR1 reads SGHNT; CDR2 reads YYREEE (reference sequence). CDR3 residues: CASSLGAQGNTIYF. CDR3 coding DNA: TGTGCCAGCAGCTTGGGTGCACAGGGAAACACCATATATTTT.

This chain joins TRBV6-2 or TRBV6-3 and TRBJ1-2; 8 bases fit TRBD1. Per the germline V gene, CDR1 is MNHEY and CDR2 is SVGEGT. The CDR3 is 14 amino acids. V lost 2 bases to trimming and J lost 8 bases; unmatched junction nucleotides: 7. CDR3 DNA: TGTGCCAGCAGTTACCAGGGGGCCTTGAGGGGCTACACCTTC. Translating gives CASSYQGALRGYTF.

In its sample, this clone was seen once. As DNA, the CDR3 is TGTGCCAGCAACCTCCGGGGGACCCCTCGGGGGTGGAAGTACTTC. This encodes CASNLRGTPRGWKYF. The J gene is TRBJ2-7, the V gene TRBV28; D might be TRBD2 (6 bases). The germline V and J ends were trimmed by 7 bases and 11 bases, with 27 bases remaining between them. Germline V gene lookup returns CDR1 MDHEN and CDR2 SYDVKM. The CDR3 runs to 15 residues.

V gene TRBV28 combines with J gene TRBJ2-7, with D possibly being TRBD1 (6 bases). The CDR3 contains 14 residues. Germline loops: CDR1 MDHEN, CDR2 SYDVKM. Trimming cost V 5 bases and J 3 bases, with 14 bases left between them. The CDR3 loop reads CASSIPGQYYEQYF. The CDR3 DNA is TGTGCCAGCAGTATACCGGGACAATACTACGAGCAGTACTTC.

The chain uses TRBV24-1 and TRBJ2-1; a weak D match, TRBD1 (5 bases). The CDR3 is made up of 11 amino acids. Germline V gene data show CDR1 as KGHDR and CDR2 as SFDVKD. V was cut by 7 bases and J by 6 bases, with 6 bases left in between. CDR3 DNA sequence: TGTGCCACCAGAAGGGGCAATGAGCAGTTCTTC. Amino acid sequence: CATRRGNEQFF.

This clone was counted between two and nine times. The chain has TRBV9 and TRBJ2-3; D is uncertain. This CDR3 is built from 13 residues. Trimming shortened V by 0 bases and J by 6 bases, and 8 bases separated the two germline ends. CDR1 SGDLS and CDR2 YYNGEE come from the germline V gene. The chain's CDR3 is CASSVASSDTQYF. The CDR3 DNA is TGTGCCAGCAGCGTAGCCTCTTCTGATACGCAGTATTTT.

V is TRBV5-1 and J is TRBJ1-2; no clear D. The CDR3 contains 16 residues. Germline CDR1 and CDR2: SGHRS and YFSETQ. V was cut by 1 base and J by 6 bases, with 19 bases left in between. In nucleotides, the CDR3 is TGCGCCAGCAGCTTGTTTTCGGGCCACCCCGGGGATGGCTACACCTTC. This encodes CASSLFSGHPGDGYTF.

This clone is a singleton in its sample. V usage is TRBV5-4 and J usage is TRBJ2-3; 7 bases align to TRBD2. The CDR3 extends over 16 amino acids. V shed 4 bases and J 2 bases; nucleotides not matched to a gene: 10. Germline CDR1 is SGHNT and CDR2 is YYREEE (reference sequence). The CDR3: CASSPGLGTSTDTQYF. The CDR3 DNA reads as TGTGCCAGCAGCCCCGGACTAGGAACCTCCACAGATACGCAGTATTTT. Full variable domain (rest looked up from reference TRBV5-4 and TRBJ2-3): ETGVTQSPTHLIKTRGQQVTLRCSSQSGHNTVSWYQQALGQGPQFIFQYYREEENGRGNFPPRFSGLQFPNYSSELNVNALELDDSALYLCASSPGLGTSTDTQYFGPGTRLTVL.

The rearrangement joins TRBV10-2 to TRBJ2-3, with D perhaps matching TRBD1 (6 bases). The CDR3 runs 15 residues. Per the germline V gene, CDR1 is WSHSY and CDR2 is SAAADI. Trimming left V 5 bases short and J 2 bases short, with 14 bases between. The CDR3 spells CASSLQGVNTDTQYF. The DNA for the CDR3 is TGCGCCAGCAGTCTACAGGGTGTGAACACAGATACGCAGTATTTT.

The rearrangement uses TRBV9 and TRBJ2-3; the D gene is possibly TRBD2 (5 bases). The germline V gene has CDR1 SGDLS and CDR2 YYNGEE. There are 15 residues in the CDR3. V was shortened by 0 bases and J by 0 bases, with 8 bases between the two germline ends. The CDR3 protein is CASSVAEGSTDTQYF. The CDR3 DNA is TGTGCCAGCAGCGTAGCAGAGGGTAGCACAGATACGCAGTATTTT.

The chain combines TRBV5-1 with TRBJ1-1; no reliable D call. This CDR3 comprises 13 residues. The V and J ends lost 2 bases and 5 bases respectively, with 10 bases between them. Per germline, CDR1 SGHRS and CDR2 YFSETQ. The CDR3 DNA reads TGCGCCAGCAGCTTAACAGAATGGACTGAAGCTTTCTTT. Encoded protein: CASSLTEWTEAFF.

The J gene is TRBJ2-3, the V gene TRBV30; 10 positions agree with TRBD1. V lost 8 bases and J lost 3; bases outside the gene matches: 5. Looked up from germline, CDR1 is GTSNPN and CDR2 is SVGIG (reference sequence). The CDR3 length is 13 residues. CDR3 DNA: TGTGCCAGGGACAGGGGCGCGACAGATACGCAGTATTTT. Protein product: CARDRGATDTQYF.

The rearrangement joins TRBV27 to TRBJ1-1, with 8 bases lining up with TRBD1. Germline CDR1 MNHEY, CDR2 SMNVEV (reference sequence). Germline trimming cut 5 bases from V and 4 bases from J; bases unmatched to any gene: 6. The CDR3 loop spans 14 amino acids. The CDR3: CASSLIRGPTEAFF. CDR3 bases: TGTGCCAGCAGTCTCATCAGGGGGCCCACTGAAGCTTTCTTT.

This chain joins TRBV10-1 and TRBJ2-5; D is ambiguous. V was clipped by 0 bases and J by 5 bases, with 10 bases between them. This CDR3 is 14 amino acids long. CDR1 is WNHNN, CDR2 SYGVQD, per germline (reference sequence). CDR3 amino acids: CASSESGRPETQYF. CDR3 coding DNA: TGCGCCAGCAGTGAGTCGGGCAGGCCGGAGACCCAGTACTTC.

The rearrangement links TRBV10-3 to TRBJ2-1, with 8 bases fitting TRBD1. Trimming removed 5 bases from V and 2 bases from J; junction bases left unmatched: 8. The germline V gene encodes CDR1 ENHRY and CDR2 SYGVKD. The CDR3 loop spans 16 amino acids. CDR3 in amino acids: CAISTYRGETYNEQFF. The CDR3 DNA reads as TGTGCCATCAGTACCTACAGGGGGGAAACCTACAATGAGCAGTTCTTC.

This clone is a singleton in its sample. The chain uses TRBV12-3 or TRBV12-4 and TRBJ2-1; D gene unclear. Between the trimmed V and J ends, which lost 2 bases and 8 bases, there was a span of 7 bases. The CDR3 has 12 residues. The CDR3 loop reads CASSLRGYEQFF. Written as DNA, the CDR3 is TGTGCCAGCAGTTTACGCGGATATGAGCAGTTCTTC.